One sample yielded the 27 T cell receptor beta chains listed below, sequenced in a study of blood T cell repertoires in COVID-19. Here immunoSEQ multiplex PCR was the method, and the copy in TCRdb shows in-frame clones only, minus some. The sample contains about 210,000 clones, approximately 82% of which appear only once. Input material: peripheral blood. These receptors all come from a man aged 45-65 years with active or convalescent COVID-19.

The CDR3 nucleotides read TGCGCCAGCAGCTTGGTGGGGACAGGGGGCACCGGGGAGCTGTTTTTT. This encodes CASSLVGTGGTGELFF. This chain connects TRBV5-1 to TRBJ2-2; TRBD1 matches at 11 bases. The CDR3 loop spans 16 amino acids. The V segment lost 0 bases and the J segment 4 bases; nucleotides outside the gene matches: 2. Germline V gives CDR1 SGHRS, CDR2 YFSETQ.

The rearrangement uses TRBV2 and TRBJ2-5; D perhaps matches TRBD2 (6 bases). This CDR3 spans 13 amino acids. V shed 8 bases and J shed 5 bases, with 15 bases lying between them. Per germline, CDR1 SNHLY and CDR2 FYNNEI. The CDR3 loop is CASHEHLAETQYF. DNA of the CDR3: TGTGCCAGCCACGAGCACCTAGCGGAGACCCAGTACTTC.

The chain combines TRBV7-3 with TRBJ2-5, with D perhaps matching TRBD2 (6 bases). Trimming left V 2 bases short and J 5 bases short, with 9 bases between. This CDR3 is built from 13 residues. Germline V gene sequence: CDR1 SGHTA, CDR2 FQGTGA. The CDR3 spells CASSLGGLETQYF. Written as DNA, the CDR3 is TGTGCCAGCAGCTTAGGGGGGTTGGAGACCCAGTACTTC.

The chain uses TRBV19 and TRBJ2-5; tentatively, D is TRBD2 (5 bases). The ends were cut back, 5 bases at V and 5 bases at J, with 12 bases in the middle. CDR3 length: 13 amino acids. The V gene's germline CDR1 is LNHDA and CDR2 SQIVND (reference sequence). CDR3 nucleotide sequence: TGTGCCAGTAGTCGTACTAGGGTGGAGACCCAGTACTTC. It is translated as CASSRTRVETQYF.

A single count supports this clone. V and J are TRBV11-2 and TRBJ1-5; perhaps TRBD1 as D (5 bases). Germline CDR1 is SGHAT and CDR2 is FQNNGV. The CDR3 totals 13 residues. The V and J ends lost 1 base and 5 bases respectively, with 6 bases between them. The CDR3, as DNA: TGTGCCAGCAGCTTAGGACAGTATCAGCCCCAGCATTTT. Its translation: CASSLGQYQPQHF.

This clone appeared once. The chain is built from TRBV7-9 and TRBJ2-1; 8 bases fit TRBD2. Trimming removed 4 bases from V and 1 base from J; junction bases left unmatched: 12. The CDR3 is 18 amino acids. Germline values: CDR1 SEHNR, CDR2 FQNEAQ (reference sequence). CDR3 region: CASSSYSGTRRSYNEQFF. CDR3 nucleotides: TGTGCCAGCAGCTCATATAGCGGGACCCGTCGGTCCTACAATGAGCAGTTCTTC.

This chain uses TRBV5-4 with TRBJ2-7; 8 nucleotides line up with TRBD2. With 1 base clipped from V and 2 bases from J, the junction kept 2 bases outside the gene matches. CDR3 size: 14 residues. Germline loops: CDR1 SGHNT, CDR2 YYREEE (reference sequence). The DNA for the CDR3 is TGTGCCAGCAGCTTGAGCGGGGGACCCTACGAGCAGTACTTC. As protein: CASSLSGGPYEQYF.

The genes are TRBV28 and TRBJ2-7, with 8 nucleotides matching TRBD2. V trimming: 6 bases; J trimming: 0 bases; junction bases outside the gene matches: 10. Looked up from germline, CDR1 is MDHEN and CDR2 is SYDVKM. This CDR3 has 16 residues. CDR3: CASRKTLAAGSYEQYF. CDR3 nucleotides: TGTGCCAGCAGAAAGACACTAGCGGCAGGCTCCTACGAGCAGTACTTC.

The count of this clone is one. The rearrangement links TRBV7-2 to TRBJ2-5; D perhaps matches TRBD2 (6 bases). Trimming shortened V by 1 base and J by 5 bases, and 11 bases separated the two germline ends. Germline V gives CDR1 SGHTA, CDR2 FQGNSA. This CDR3 has 14 residues. The CDR3 here is CASSLGGGAETQYF. The CDR3 DNA reads as TGTGCCAGCAGCTTAGGGGGCGGGGCGGAGACCCAGTACTTC.

The chain uses TRBV28 and TRBJ1-2; 7 nucleotides line up with TRBD1. Germline trimming cut 5 bases from V and 8 bases from J; bases unmatched to any gene: 8. From germline, CDR1 is MDHEN and CDR2 SYDVKM. The CDR3 consists of 13 residues. This chain's CDR3 is CASSIRQGLGYTF. CDR3 DNA: TGTGCCAGCAGTATCCGACAGGGCCTAGGCTACACCTTC.

V and J are TRBV15 and TRBJ2-7; 7 bases agree with TRBD1. V lost 6 bases, J lost 0 bases, and 5 bases stayed unmatched. CDR1 and CDR2 (germline): LNHNV, YYDKDF (reference sequence). The CDR3 has 14 amino acids. In nucleotides, the CDR3 is TGTGCCACCAGGGACAGGCGAAGCTCCTACGAGCAGTACTTC. It encodes CATRDRRSSYEQYF.

The V gene is TRBV14, the J gene TRBJ1-1; D call uncertain. The CDR3 runs to 14 residues. Germline CDR1 is SGHDN and CDR2 is FVKESK. Trimming stripped 4 bases from V and 5 bases from J, with 14 bases between. The CDR3 DNA is TGTGCCAGCAGCCCGCATCACCAGAGGACTGAAGCTTTCTTT. Amino acids: CASSPHHQRTEAFF.

The chain couples TRBV19 to TRBJ1-1, with D uncertain. The CDR3 runs to 14 residues. Per the germline V gene, CDR1 is LNHDA and CDR2 is SQIVND (reference sequence). Trimming stripped 0 bases from V and 8 bases from J, with 13 bases between. The CDR3 here is CASSIDFPKQEAFF. The CDR3 DNA reads as TGTGCCAGTAGTATAGATTTTCCGAAACAGGAAGCTTTCTTT.

The J gene is TRBJ1-1, the V gene TRBV7-9; the D is unclear. The CDR3 loop spans 13 amino acids. V was clipped by 2 bases and J by 1 base, with 5 bases between them. CDR1 and CDR2 (germline): SEHNR, FQNEAQ (reference sequence). In DNA form, the CDR3 reads TGTGCCAGCAGCTTACAGGAGAACACTGAAGCTTTCTTT. Protein: CASSLQENTEAFF.

J is TRBJ2-7 and V is TRBV10-3; 8 nucleotides agree with TRBD1. J gave up 4 bases and V 4 bases, and 0 bases lay outside the gene matches. In germline, CDR1 is ENHRY, CDR2 SYGVKD. The CDR3 totals 12 residues. DNA for the CDR3: TGTGCCATCAGTGGACAGGGGTACGAGCAGTACGTC. Its protein product is CAISGQGYEQYV.

The V and J genes are TRBV30 and TRBJ1-2; tentatively, D is TRBD1 (6 bases). This CDR3 is 15 amino acids long. Germline V gives CDR1 GTSNPN, CDR2 SVGIG (reference sequence). V was clipped by 2 bases and J by 2 bases, with 15 bases between them. This chain's CDR3 is CAWSISTGPNYGYTF. Here the CDR3 DNA reads TGTGCCTGGAGTATCTCGACAGGTCCGAACTATGGCTACACCTTC.

This sequence joins TRBV5-1 and TRBJ1-1, with 7 positions matching TRBD1. The CDR3 sequence is 15 residues long. Germline CDR1 reads SGHRS; CDR2 reads YFSETQ. The ends lost 4 bases at V and 0 bases at J; junction bases unmatched: 6. The CDR3, as DNA: TGCGCCAGCAGCAGGGGACAGATCATGAACACTGAAGCTTTCTTT. It yields the protein CASSRGQIMNTEAFF.

The V and J genes are TRBV11-2 and TRBJ1-2, with D uncertain. Germline CDR1 and CDR2: SGHAT and FQNNGV. This CDR3 region has 13 residues. V dropped 3 bases and J dropped 7 bases, with 12 bases sitting between them. The CDR3 coding sequence is TGTGCCAGCAGCTTGGGAGGGTCAGGTGGCTACACCTTC. As protein: CASSLGGSGGYTF. Variable domain in full (rest from reference TRBV11-2 and TRBJ1-2): EAGVAQSPRYKIIEKRQSVAFWCNPISGHATLYWYQQILGQGPKLLIQFQNNGVVDDSQLPKDRFSAERLKGVDSTLKIQPAKLEDSAVYLCASSLGGSGGYTFGSGTRLTVV.

This sequence joins TRBV5-1 and TRBJ2-1, with a weak D call TRBD1 (7 bases). The CDR3 runs 16 residues. Germline-derived CDR1 and CDR2 are SGHRS and YFSETQ. With 3 bases removed from V and 8 bases from J, the gap between germline ends came to 21 bases. The CDR3: CASSSFSRGQRDEQFF. In DNA, the CDR3 is TGCGCCAGCAGCTCCTTTTCCAGGGGACAGCGGGATGAGCAGTTCTTC.

The chain joins TRBV29-1 to TRBJ2-3, with D possibly TRBD2 on 6 matching bases. V lost 3 bases to trimming and J lost 6 bases, with 19 bases between them. CDR1 is SQVTM, CDR2 ANQGSEA, per germline. CDR3 size: 15 residues. The CDR3 loop reads CSVDGWRGVADTQYF. In DNA, the CDR3 is TGCAGCGTTGATGGGTGGAGGGGAGTAGCGGATACGCAGTATTTT.

The rearrangement joins TRBV4-1 to TRBJ2-1; TRBD1 agrees at 8 bases. Germline loops: CDR1 MGHRA, CDR2 YSYEKL. The V and J ends lost 1 base and 3 bases, in that order; junction bases with no gene match: 8. CDR3 length: 17 residues. The CDR3 protein is CASSQGPGQGGYNEQFF. The CDR3, as DNA: TGCGCCAGCAGCCAAGGTCCTGGACAGGGCGGCTACAATGAGCAGTTCTTC.

V gene TRBV5-5 combines with J gene TRBJ2-5; TRBD1 matches 8 bases. Trimming took 4 bases from V and 5 from J; bases not matched to a gene: 10. Germline V lookup: CDR1 SGHKS, CDR2 YYEKEE (reference sequence). The CDR3 is 15 residues long. This chain's CDR3 is CASSGRDRLGETQYF. CDR3 nucleotides: TGTGCCAGCAGCGGTAGGGACAGGTTGGGCGAGACCCAGTACTTC.

The chain has TRBV28 and TRBJ2-5, with 8 bases identical to TRBD2. Germline V gene sequence: CDR1 MDHEN, CDR2 SYDVKM. V lost 6 bases to trimming and J lost 0 bases; unmatched junction nucleotides: 6. There are 15 residues in the CDR3. CDR3 region: CASSEPTSDQETQYF. Here the CDR3 DNA reads TGTGCCAGCAGCGAACCGACTAGCGACCAAGAGACCCAGTACTTC.

This chain links TRBV28 with TRBJ1-2, with D unresolved. The CDR3 has 12 residues. Germline loops: CDR1 MDHEN, CDR2 SYDVKM. Trimming cost V 3 bases and J 4 bases, with 6 bases left between them. CDR3 loop: CASSFGGYGYTF. In DNA form, the CDR3 reads TGTGCCAGCAGTTTTGGAGGCTATGGCTACACCTTC.

The CDR3 nucleotides read TGCGCCAGCAGCCAAGAACCGGGACTAGGGTTGAATACGCAGTATTTT. It codes for CASSQEPGLGLNTQYF. J is TRBJ2-3 and V is TRBV4-3; 8 nucleotides match TRBD2. Germline CDR1 and CDR2: LGHNA and YSLEER. This CDR3 has 16 residues. The J segment lost 7 bases and the V segment lost 0 bases, leaving 9 bases of the junction unmatched.

This chain connects TRBV7-9 to TRBJ1-1; a possible D gene is TRBD1 (5 bases). The CDR3 is 17 amino acids. Germline lookup yields CDR1 SEHNR and CDR2 FQNEAQ (reference sequence). Deletions cut 2 bases from V and 1 base from J, with 17 bases between. The CDR3 region has the DNA TGTGCCAGCAGCTTATATCCAGGGAGGGCATCGAACACTGAAGCTTTCTTT. Its translation is CASSLYPGRASNTEAFF.

The rearrangement joins TRBV24-1 to TRBJ2-7, with a possible D match to TRBD1 (5 bases). This CDR3 is 20 amino acids long. Germline-derived CDR1 and CDR2 are KGHDR and SFDVKD. With 0 bases removed from V and 0 bases from J, the gap between germline ends came to 23 bases. The CDR3 bases are TGTGCCACCAGTGATTTGTTCCGGCAGGGAACTCGTAGGAGCTCCTACGAGCAGTACGTC. Translated, it gives CATSDLFRQGTRRSSYEQYV.